The 19 T cell receptor beta chains below come from one sample, sequenced in a study of blood T cell repertoires in COVID-19. The method was immunoSEQ multiplex PCR; TCRdb's version includes in-frame clones alone and lacks a portion of them. This sample carries over 150,000 clones, roughly 80% of them seen once, and the ten largest clones take 25% to 30%. Specimen: peripheral blood. These TCRs come from a woman aged 60-75 years with acute or convalescent COVID-19.

This clone was counted only a few times. The chain is built from TRBV6-2 or TRBV6-3 and TRBJ1-6, with TRBD1 as a possible D gene (5 bases). Germline lookup yields CDR1 MNHEY and CDR2 SVGEGT. Trimming stripped 2 bases from V and 9 bases from J, with 8 bases between. The length of the CDR3 is 13 residues. CDR3: CASSYRGGSPLHF. The CDR3 region has the DNA TGTGCCAGCAGTTACCGGGGGGGTTCACCCCTCCACTTT.

The CDR3 here is CASAPTTGGHQPQHF. The CDR3 DNA reads TGTGCCAGCGCCCCCACCACCGGGGGACATCAGCCCCAGCATTTT. This chain joins TRBV28 and TRBJ1-5, with a tentative D call TRBD1 (5 bases). The CDR3 sequence is 15 residues long. Germline values: CDR1 MDHEN, CDR2 SYDVKM. Trimming removed 8 bases from V and 5 bases from J, with 19 bases in between. The full variable domain, in which reference TRBV28 and TRBJ1-5 provide the parts outside the CDR3, is DVKVTQSSRYLVKRTGEKVFLECVQDMDHENMFWYRQDPGLGLRLIYFSYDVKMKEKGDIPEGYSVSREKKERFSLILESASTNQTSMYLCASAPTTGGHQPQHFGDGTRLSIL.

The chain couples TRBV18 to TRBJ2-6, with a possible D match to TRBD1 (6 bases). CDR3 length: 17 residues. The ends were cut back, 5 bases at V and 1 base at J, with 15 bases in the middle. Germline V CDR1 and CDR2: KGHSH, LQKENI. This chain's CDR3 is CASSIQGLGSGANVLTF. Written as DNA, the CDR3 is TGTGCCAGCTCAATACAGGGCCTGGGGTCTGGGGCCAACGTCCTGACTTTC.

V is TRBV19 and J is TRBJ1-2, with D tentatively TRBD1 (6 bases). V dropped 5 bases and J dropped 4 bases, with 17 bases sitting between them. Germline assignment: CDR1 LNHDA and CDR2 SQIVND (reference sequence). CDR3 size: 15 residues. The CDR3 sequence is CASSDPTGIGYGYTF. In DNA, the CDR3 is TGTGCCAGTAGTGATCCTACAGGGATTGGCTATGGCTACACCTTC. Supplemented by reference TRBV19 and TRBJ1-2, the full variable domain reads DGGITQSPKYLFRKEGQNVTLSCEQNLNHDAMYWYRQDPGQGLRLIYYSQIVNDFQKGDIAEGYSVSREKKESFPLTVTSAQKNPTAFYLCASSDPTGIGYGYTFGSGTRLTVV.

The rearrangement uses TRBV3-1 (or the pseudogene TRBV3-2) and TRBJ1-5; 9 nucleotides line up with TRBD1. V was pared by 2 bases and J by 7 bases, with 6 bases of the junction left unmatched. The CDR3 loop spans 15 amino acids. Per germline, CDR1 LGHDT and CDR2 YNNKEL (reference sequence). The CDR3: CASSQTTGGGQPQHF. CDR3 nucleotide sequence: TGTGCCAGCAGCCAAACGACAGGGGGAGGCCAGCCCCAGCATTTT.

Concerning this clone: Other DNA sequences of this sample code for an identical CDR3. The gene calls are TRBV6-5 and TRBJ2-1, with TRBD1 matching 9 bases. Germline trimming cut 6 bases from V and 5 bases from J; bases unmatched to any gene: 8. This CDR3 region has 15 residues. Germline CDR1 is MNHEY and CDR2 is SVGAGI. Here the CDR3 reads CASRAGQGLNNEQFF. In nucleotides, the CDR3 is TGTGCCAGCAGAGCCGGACAGGGGCTAAACAATGAGCAGTTCTTC.

The CDR3 bases are TGTGCCGCGAGACAGTCAGTCCCTGAAGCTTTCTTT. This sequence encodes CAARQSVPEAFF. The chain has TRBV6-6 and TRBJ1-1; TRBD1 is a possible D gene (5 bases). CDR3 length equals 12 residues. The germline V gene encodes CDR1 MNHNY and CDR2 SVGAGI (reference sequence). Trimming stripped 11 bases from V and 6 bases from J, with 16 bases between.

The V gene is TRBV5-6, the J gene TRBJ1-4, with D uncertain. Per germline, CDR1 SGHDT and CDR2 YYEEEE. The CDR3 is 18 residues long. V was clipped by 2 bases and J by 0 bases, with 17 bases between them. CDR3 region: CASSFGQRARATNEKLFF. Here the CDR3 DNA reads TGTGCCAGCAGCTTCGGGCAGCGGGCGAGAGCAACTAATGAAAAACTGTTTTTT.

V usage is TRBV18 and J usage is TRBJ1-1, with TRBD1 matching 7 bases. With V trimmed by 3 bases and J by 0 bases, 4 bases remained unmatched. The CDR3 spans 15 residues. Germline V gene lookup returns CDR1 KGHSH and CDR2 LQKENI. CDR3 sequence reads: CASSPETGLNTEAFF. The CDR3 nucleotides are TGTGCCAGCTCACCGGAGACAGGGTTGAACACTGAAGCTTTCTTT. Full variable domain (outside the CDR3, taken from reference TRBV18 and TRBJ1-1): NAGVMQNPRHLVRRRGQEARLRCSPMKGHSHVYWYRQLPEEGLKFMVYLQKENIIDESGMPKERFSAEFPKEGPSILRIQQVVRGDSAAYFCASSPETGLNTEAFFGQGTRLTVV.

The V gene is TRBV3-1 (or the pseudogene TRBV3-2), the J gene TRBJ1-5; possible D gene TRBD1, 5 bases. V was clipped by 4 bases and J by 7 bases, with 14 bases between them. The CDR3 contains 14 residues. Germline lookup yields CDR1 LGHDT and CDR2 YNNKEL (reference sequence). Here the CDR3 reads CASSPTASGQPQHF. DNA of the CDR3: TGTGCCAGCAGCCCGACAGCCTCCGGGCAGCCCCAGCATTTT.

The chain combines TRBV6-5 with TRBJ1-2; the D is unclear. Germline CDR1 is MNHEY and CDR2 is SVGAGI. The CDR3 sequence is 14 residues long. V lost 5 bases and J 2 bases, leaving 12 bases between the germline ends. CDR3 region: CASSHRGGNYGYTF. DNA for the CDR3: TGTGCCAGCAGTCACCGTGGAGGCAACTATGGCTACACCTTC.

The chain has TRBV5-1 and TRBJ2-7; D is possibly TRBD1 (6 bases). From germline, CDR1 is SGHRS and CDR2 YFSETQ. CDR3 length: 17 residues. Trimming took 0 bases from V and 7 from J, leaving 23 bases between them. The DNA for the CDR3 is TGCGCCAGCAGCTTGGTGTCCCCGGACCTGGGGGCTGGAGAGCAGTACTTC. Its translation: CASSLVSPDLGAGEQYF. Variable domain in full (rest from reference TRBV5-1 and TRBJ2-7): KAGVTQTPRYLIKTRGQQVTLSCSPISGHRSVSWYQQTPGQGLQFLFEYFSETQRNKGNFPGRFSGRQFSNSRSEMNVSTLELGDSALYLCASSLVSPDLGAGEQYFGPGTRLTVT.

CDR3 bases: TGTGCCAGCAGGGCCCCCAGCTCCTACAATGAGCAGTTCTTC. Protein sequence: CASRAPSSYNEQFF. The chain recombines TRBV7-2 with TRBJ2-1; D is unclear. Germline values: CDR1 SGHTA, CDR2 FQGNSA. Trimming left V 6 bases short and J 0 bases short, with 9 bases between. CDR3 length: 14 amino acids.

The chain is built from TRBV6-5 and TRBJ1-6, with 7 nucleotides matching TRBD1. The V and J ends lost 5 bases and 6 bases, in that order; junction bases with no gene match: 7. The CDR3 loop spans 15 amino acids. Per germline, CDR1 MNHEY and CDR2 SVGAGI. The CDR3 nucleotides are TGTGCCAGCAGTCCATCCGGGACAGTTAATTCACCCCTCCACTTT. Encoded protein: CASSPSGTVNSPLHF.

The chain recombines TRBV9 with TRBJ1-2; D might be TRBD1 (6 bases). Trimming removed 0 bases at V and 5 bases at J, with 11 bases between. Per germline, CDR1 SGDLS and CDR2 YYNGEE. The CDR3 covers 14 residues. CDR3 nucleotides: TGTGCCAGCAGCGTAGAGATAGGGGGTTATGGCTACACCTTC. Translating gives CASSVEIGGYGYTF.

The chain uses TRBV28 and TRBJ1-5; the match to TRBD1 covers 9 bases. This CDR3 is built from 14 residues. V gave up 6 bases and J gave up 3 bases; unmatched junction bases: 3. Germline V CDR1 and CDR2: MDHEN, SYDVKM. The CDR3 sequence: CASRGQGPNQPQHF. CDR3 nucleotide sequence: TGTGCCAGCAGGGGACAGGGCCCCAATCAGCCCCAGCATTTT.

This chain uses TRBV5-5 with TRBJ1-5; D is ambiguous. From germline, CDR1 is SGHKS and CDR2 YYEKEE (reference sequence). The CDR3 is 15 amino acids. V lost 1 base to trimming and J lost 2 bases, with 10 bases between them. CDR3 nucleotides: TGTGCCAGCAGCTTGTACGCTACGGGCAATCAGCCCCAGCATTTT. This gives the protein CASSLYATGNQPQHF.

The table lists this clone with a count of one. This chain uses TRBV19 with TRBJ2-2, with D possibly TRBD1 on 6 matching bases. The CDR3 is 14 residues long. Germline CDR1 and CDR2: LNHDA and SQIVND (reference sequence). The V end lost 5 bases, the J end lost 8 bases, and 15 bases lay between the germline ends. In DNA form, the CDR3 reads TGTGCCAGTAGTGAAACAGGGTACCCGGGGGAGCTGTTTTTT. It codes for CASSETGYPGELFF. Supplemented by reference TRBV19 and TRBJ2-2, the full variable domain reads DGGITQSPKYLFRKEGQNVTLSCEQNLNHDAMYWYRQDPGQGLRLIYYSQIVNDFQKGDIAEGYSVSREKKESFPLTVTSAQKNPTAFYLCASSETGYPGELFFGEGSRLTVL.

The chain links TRBV28 to TRBJ2-3, with a tentative D call TRBD1 (5 bases). In germline, CDR1 is MDHEN, CDR2 SYDVKM. V gave up 5 bases and J gave up 0 bases, with 12 bases separating them. The CDR3 contains 15 residues. The CDR3 loop reads CASSTRTYSTDTQYF. The CDR3 nucleotides are TGTGCCAGCAGTACCCGGACATATAGCACAGATACGCAGTATTTT.